The 24 T cell receptor beta chains in this list originate from one sample, sequenced in a study of cytomegalovirus exposure and HLA in healthy donors. Measured with immunoSEQ multiplex PCR; TCRdb has only the in-frame clones, and not every one. Found here are 140,000 to 150,000 clones, 94% of them singletons; the top ten hold around 1.9%. Material for sequencing was PBMCs. The source is a man younger than 35 in good health and CMV-seropositive.

This clone is labeled as medium-sized. The V call is TRBV6-5, the J call TRBJ1-4, with 8 bases aligning to TRBD1. Germline V gene sequence: CDR1 MNHEY, CDR2 SVGAGI. The CDR3 consists of 16 residues. V dropped 0 bases and J dropped 7; count of bases not matched to a gene: 7. CDR3 sequence reads: CASSYSGTGVFEKLFF. CDR3 nucleotide sequence: TGTGCCAGCAGTTACTCCGGGACAGGTGTATTTGAAAAACTGTTTTTT.

The J gene is TRBJ2-7, the V gene TRBV7-2, with no clear D. The V gene lost 5 bases and the J gene lost 3 bases, with 11 bases spanning the gap. CDR1 SGHTA and CDR2 FQGNSA come from the germline V gene. The CDR3 sequence is 13 residues long. CDR3 in amino acids: CASSKEAYYEQYF. CDR3 DNA: TGTGCCAGCAGCAAAGAGGCCTACTACGAGCAGTACTTC. The whole variable domain, filled in from reference TRBV7-2 and TRBJ2-7, reads GAGVSQSPSNKVTEKGKDVELRCDPISGHTALYWYRQSLGQGLEFLIYFQGNSAPDKSGLPSDRFSAERTGGSVSTLTIQRTQQEDSAVYLCASSKEAYYEQYFGPGTRLTVT.

The chain has TRBV5-1 and TRBJ2-4, with 10 bases fitting TRBD2. Germline CDR1 reads SGHRS; CDR2 reads YFSETQ. Losses at the gene ends were 4 bases for V and 4 bases for J; bases not matched to a gene: 8. The CDR3 consists of 16 residues. The CDR3, as DNA: TGCGCCAGCAGCGTGGGGGCTAGCGGGAGTAAAAACATTCAGTACTTC. Residues: CASSVGASGSKNIQYF.

The chain combines TRBV19 with TRBJ2-7, with TRBD2 identical over 7 bases. V lost 0 bases, J lost 5 bases, and 10 bases stayed unmatched. The germline V gene encodes CDR1 LNHDA and CDR2 SQIVND (reference sequence). The CDR3 covers 16 residues. CDR3 in amino acids: CASSIDRGGRRHEQYF. In DNA, the CDR3 is TGTGCCAGTAGTATAGATCGGGGCGGGAGAAGACACGAGCAGTACTTC.

V gene TRBV19 combines with J gene TRBJ2-3; D may be TRBD2 (5 bases). With 7 bases removed from V and 3 bases from J, the gap between germline ends came to 14 bases. Germline V CDR1 and CDR2: LNHDA, SQIVND (reference sequence). The CDR3 is made up of 14 amino acids. The CDR3 is CASTWSGSTDTQYF. The CDR3 coding sequence is TGTGCCAGTACGTGGTCGGGATCTACAGATACGCAGTATTTT.

This chain links TRBV2 with TRBJ2-7; 8 nucleotides match TRBD1. Germline values: CDR1 SNHLY, CDR2 FYNNEI. The CDR3 covers 14 residues. The ends lost 8 bases at V and 3 bases at J; junction bases unmatched: 9. CDR3 sequence: CASLTGDPRYEQYF. The CDR3 region has the DNA TGTGCCAGCCTGACAGGGGACCCTCGCTACGAGCAGTACTTC.

This clone was observed a handful of times. The chain uses TRBV2 and TRBJ1-1; no clear D. The V end lost 4 bases, the J end lost 0 bases, and 6 bases lay between the germline ends. Looked up from germline, CDR1 is SNHLY and CDR2 is FYNNEI. This CDR3 comprises 13 residues. For the CDR3, the DNA is TGTGCCAGCAGTGCTTCGGTGAACACTGAAGCTTTCTTT. Protein product: CASSASVNTEAFF.

The chain joins TRBV5-1 to TRBJ2-5, with unresolved D. The CDR3 runs 14 residues. In germline, CDR1 is SGHRS, CDR2 YFSETQ. Deletions cut 2 bases from V and 3 bases from J, with 11 bases between. CDR3 sequence: CASSLSPHKETQYF. The CDR3, as DNA: TGCGCCAGCAGCTTAAGTCCACACAAAGAGACCCAGTACTTC.

This rearrangement joins TRBV28 to TRBJ1-5; weak D call: TRBD1 (6 bases). CDR1 and CDR2 from the germline V gene are MDHEN and SYDVKM. This CDR3 has 17 residues. V gave up 4 bases and J gave up 0 bases, with 16 bases separating them. In DNA, the CDR3 is TGTGCCAGCAGTTACTCGGGACACCGCTCTAGCAATCAGCCCCAGCATTTT. Protein sequence: CASSYSGHRSSNQPQHF.

The rearrangement links TRBV9 to TRBJ2-5, with 7 bases matching TRBD1. The CDR3 has 15 residues. The V gene end was trimmed by 3 bases and the J gene end by 3 bases; junction bases not matched to a gene: 8. Germline CDR1 and CDR2: SGDLS and YYNGEE. The CDR3 nucleotides read TGTGCCAGCAGCGAGCGGACAGGCCTCAAAGAGACCCAGTACTTC. This translates into CASSERTGLKETQYF.

This chain links TRBV4-2 with TRBJ2-2, with TRBD2 identical over 9 bases. Germline V gene lookup returns CDR1 LGHNA and CDR2 YNFKEQ. The CDR3 runs 17 residues. V gave up 4 bases and J gave up 3 bases; unmatched junction bases: 9. CDR3 coding DNA: TGTGCCAGCAGCCTCCCCGTAGCGGGAGAAGACACCGGGGAGCTGTTTTTT. Its translation is CASSLPVAGEDTGELFF.

The rearrangement uses TRBV5-1 and TRBJ2-2; a weak D match, TRBD2 (5 bases). V lost 2 bases and J lost 6, with 11 bases in between. There are 14 residues in the CDR3. In germline, CDR1 is SGHRS, CDR2 YFSETQ. The CDR3 bases are TGCGCCAGCAGCTTATCTGCCGGGGCCGGGGAGCTGTTTTTT. This translates into CASSLSAGAGELFF.

J is TRBJ1-3 and V is TRBV5-1; the D gene is possibly TRBD1 (5 bases). CDR1 is SGHRS and CDR2 is YFSETQ in the germline V gene. Trimming shortened V by 4 bases and J by 0 bases, and 11 bases separated the two germline ends. The CDR3 sequence is 15 residues long. CDR3 coding DNA: TGCGCCAGCAGCGCCCGGGGGGTCTCTGGAAACACCATATATTTT. It codes for CASSARGVSGNTIYF.

This rearrangement joins TRBV30 to TRBJ1-1; D not certain. The CDR3 contains 15 residues. Per germline, CDR1 GTSNPN and CDR2 SVGIG (reference sequence). V was trimmed by 0 bases and J by 3 bases, leaving 14 bases between them. DNA of the CDR3: TGTGCCTGGAGTGTGGGAGTCGGTGCGTACACTGAAGCTTTCTTT. Amino acids: CAWSVGVGAYTEAFF. Full variable domain (rest looked up from reference TRBV30 and TRBJ1-1): SQTIHQWPATLVQPVGSPLSLECTVEGTSNPNLYWYRQAAGRGLQLLFYSVGIGQISSEVPQNLSASRPQDRQFILSSKKLLLSDSGFYLCAWSVGVGAYTEAFFGQGTRLTVV.

On this clone: Germline and junction disagree at one end, which may indicate a read error. J is TRBJ2-7 and V is TRBV27, with 9 bases that match TRBD1. There are 15 residues in the CDR3. Germline V gives CDR1 MNHEY, CDR2 SMNVEV (reference sequence). The CDR3: CASRDRPGGTGIVNF. CDR3 sequence (DNA): TGTGCCAGCAGGGACAGGCCAGGGGGGACAGGGATAGTAAACTTC.

This chain connects TRBV25-1 to TRBJ1-1; D might be TRBD1 (6 bases). The CDR3 runs 13 residues. V was pared by 5 bases and J by 1 base, with 8 bases between. Germline CDR1 is MGHDK and CDR2 is SYGVNS. CDR3 in DNA: TGTGCCAGCAGTCGGGACACGAACACTGAAGCTTTCTTT. It translates to CASSRDTNTEAFF.

This clone was recorded only once. This chain joins TRBV6-1 and TRBJ2-2, with TRBD2 matching over 8 bases. J gave up 3 bases and V 8 bases, and 8 bases lay outside the gene matches. Germline CDR1 is MNHNS and CDR2 is SASEGT. The CDR3 covers 15 residues. CDR3 DNA: TGTGCCAGCTCCGGGACTAGTTTCGACACCGGGGAGCTGTTTTTT. This translates into CASSGTSFDTGELFF.

CDR3 amino acids: CASSGAGYNEQFF. CDR3 coding DNA: TGTGCCAGCTCAGGGGCAGGGTACAATGAGCAGTTCTTC. The chain has TRBV18 and TRBJ2-1; D might be TRBD1 (5 bases). The CDR3 has 13 amino acids. Trimming removed 5 bases from V and 4 bases from J, with 9 bases in between. Per the germline V gene, CDR1 is KGHSH and CDR2 is LQKENI.

This chain links TRBV5-4 with TRBJ2-1; a possible D gene is TRBD1 (5 bases). Germline assignment: CDR1 SGHNT and CDR2 YYREEE (reference sequence). The CDR3 is 15 amino acids. V lost 3 bases and J 0 bases, leaving 10 bases between the germline ends. The CDR3 is CASSYNRNSYNEQFF. DNA of the CDR3: TGTGCCAGCAGCTATAACAGGAACTCCTACAATGAGCAGTTCTTC.

This rearrangement joins TRBV15 to TRBJ2-7; 7 positions match TRBD2. J gave up 6 bases and V 2 bases, and 7 bases lay outside the gene matches. CDR3 size: 14 residues. Germline values: CDR1 LNHNV, CDR2 YYDKDF (reference sequence). CDR3 DNA sequence: TGTGCCACCAGCAGAACCGGGACGGGGGGCGAGCAGTACTTC. This codes for CATSRTGTGGEQYF. Using reference TRBV15 and TRBJ2-7 for the parts outside the CDR3, the full variable domain is DAMVIQNPRYQVTQFGKPVTLSCSQTLNHNVMYWYQQKSSQAPKLLFHYYDKDFNNEADTPDNFQSRRPNTSFCFLDIRSPGLGDTAMYLCATSRTGTGGEQYFGPGTRLTVT.

The rearrangement uses TRBV5-1 and TRBJ1-2, with 8 bases aligning to TRBD1. Germline values: CDR1 SGHRS, CDR2 YFSETQ. The CDR3 spans 15 residues. J gave up 3 bases and V 0 bases, and 4 bases lay outside the gene matches. The CDR3 nucleotides read TGCGCCAGCAGCTTGGGGGACAGGATCGACTATGGCTACACCTTC. Its translation: CASSLGDRIDYGYTF.

CDR3 coding DNA: TGCGCCAGCAGACTCCCGGCTGGGACAGGGCGGTCCTACAATGAGCAGTTCTTC. It encodes CASRLPAGTGRSYNEQFF. The chain joins TRBV5-1 to TRBJ2-1, with 9 bases aligning to TRBD1. Germline-derived CDR1 and CDR2 are SGHRS and YFSETQ. Germline trimming cut 5 bases from V and 1 base from J; bases unmatched to any gene: 13. CDR3 size: 18 residues.

The chain combines TRBV20-1 with TRBJ2-2, with D possibly TRBD1 on 6 matching bases. In germline, CDR1 is DFQATT, CDR2 SNEGSKA (reference sequence). This CDR3 has 11 residues. V lost 6 bases to trimming and J lost 9 bases, with 11 bases between them. This CDR3 is CSAMDSWELFF. The CDR3 DNA reads as TGCAGTGCGATGGACAGCTGGGAGCTGTTTTTT.

In its sample, this clone was seen a few times. The chain combines TRBV2 with TRBJ1-1; D not resolved. Germline loops: CDR1 SNHLY, CDR2 FYNNEI. The CDR3 is made up of 13 amino acids. With 4 bases removed from V and 0 bases from J, the gap between germline ends came to 6 bases. The CDR3 protein is CASSGTVNTEAFF. CDR3 nucleotides: TGTGCCAGCAGTGGAACAGTGAACACTGAAGCTTTCTTT.